The 30 T cell receptor beta chains below were found in one sample sequenced in a study of technical replicates of blood from a few donors. The repertoire was sequenced with immunoSEQ multiplex PCR; TCRdb's copy has only in-frame clones and lacks some. The sample shows tens of thousands of clones, over 90% of them seen only once. The sample taken for sequencing was T cells isolated from PBMCs. These receptors were obtained from a human donor in good health.

The chain uses TRBV28 and TRBJ1-5; TRBD1 aligns across 7 bases. V lost 5 bases to trimming and J lost 9 bases; unmatched junction nucleotides: 10. This CDR3 contains 14 residues. The germline gives CDR1 MDHEN, CDR2 SYDVKM. In DNA form, the CDR3 reads TGTGCCAGCAGTACCCGGACAGGAGATTTGCCCCAGCATTTT. This encodes CASSTRTGDLPQHF.

J is TRBJ2-7 and V is TRBV28; D is undetermined. The V and J ends lost 6 bases and 2 bases respectively, with 17 bases between them. Germline CDR1 reads MDHEN; CDR2 reads SYDVKM. This CDR3 is built from 15 residues. CDR3 DNA: TGTGCCAGCAGCCCAACAAACACGCCAACCTACGAGCAGTACTTC. Amino acids: CASSPTNTPTYEQYF.

This clone was seen only once. This chain uses TRBV27 with TRBJ1-5, with TRBD1 matching 9 bases. The CDR3 is made up of 17 amino acids. V was pared by 1 base and J by 6 bases, with 10 bases of the junction left unmatched. Germline values: CDR1 MNHEY, CDR2 SMNVEV (reference sequence). CDR3 sequence reads: CASSLFGTGRLGQPQHF. The CDR3 DNA is TGTGCCAGCAGTTTATTCGGGACAGGGAGACTAGGTCAGCCCCAGCATTTT.

V is TRBV7-2 and J is TRBJ2-3; 9 nucleotides match TRBD1. V shed 5 bases and J 4 bases; nucleotides not matched to a gene: 4. The CDR3 sequence is 14 residues long. CDR1 is SGHTA and CDR2 is FQGNSA in the germline V gene. The CDR3 loop is CASSLGTGPDTQYF. DNA for the CDR3: TGTGCCAGCAGCCTCGGGACAGGGCCAGATACGCAGTATTTT.

The chain carries TRBV7-9 and TRBJ2-7; D is unclear. The CDR3 is made up of 12 amino acids. Looked up from germline, CDR1 is SEHNR and CDR2 is FQNEAQ (reference sequence). Trimming pared 0 bases from V and 3 bases from J, leaving 3 bases between. The CDR3 DNA reads TGTGCCAGCAGCTTAGCCAACTACGAGCAGTACTTC. Its protein is CASSLANYEQYF.

CDR3 region: CASTTSGSQETQYF. The CDR3 coding sequence is TGTGCCTCCACAACTAGCGGATCACAAGAGACCCAGTACTTC. This rearrangement joins TRBV30 to TRBJ2-5; 8 bases line up with TRBD2. The CDR3 has 14 amino acids. The V segment lost 7 bases and the J segment 2 bases; nucleotides outside the gene matches: 9. Germline assignment: CDR1 GTSNPN and CDR2 SVGIG (reference sequence).

The chain couples TRBV19 to TRBJ1-5; 7 bases are a match to TRBD1. This CDR3 is built from 15 residues. J gave up 0 bases and V 11 bases, and 10 bases lay outside the gene matches. Germline V lookup: CDR1 LNHDA, CDR2 SQIVND (reference sequence). The DNA for the CDR3 is TGTGCCGGGGGGACAGAATTATATAGCAATCAGCCCCAGCATTTT. Protein: CAGGTELYSNQPQHF.

The J gene is TRBJ2-7, the V gene TRBV5-4; 7 nucleotides match TRBD1. The V gene end was trimmed by 5 bases and the J gene end by 1 base; junction bases not matched to a gene: 6. CDR1 is SGHNT, CDR2 YYREEE, per germline (reference sequence). The CDR3 consists of 14 residues. CDR3 sequence: CASSEQGTSYEQYF. CDR3 coding DNA: TGTGCCAGCAGTGAACAGGGGACGTCCTACGAGCAGTACTTC.

The genes are TRBV5-4 and TRBJ2-6; D is possibly TRBD2 (5 bases). Germline V gene sequence: CDR1 SGHNT, CDR2 YYREEE (reference sequence). V was pared by 3 bases and J by 2 bases, with 15 bases between. The CDR3 is made up of 17 amino acids. CDR3 loop: CASSSWIGEAGANVLTF. The DNA for the CDR3 is TGTGCCAGCAGCTCATGGATCGGGGAAGCTGGGGCCAACGTCCTGACTTTC.

The genes are TRBV11-3 and TRBJ1-2; TRBD1 agrees at 7 bases. The length of the CDR3 is 11 residues. Trimming took 2 bases from V and 13 from J; bases not matched to a gene: 4. Germline CDR1 reads SGHNT; CDR2 reads YENEEA. CDR3 sequence: CASSLWTGVTF. DNA of the CDR3: TGTGCCAGCAGCTTATGGACAGGCGTCACCTTC.

The chain uses TRBV5-1 and TRBJ1-5, with D perhaps TRBD1 (5 bases). V was pared by 8 bases and J by 5 bases, with 17 bases between. CDR3 size: 14 residues. Germline V lookup: CDR1 SGHRS, CDR2 YFSETQ. The CDR3 bases are TGCGCCAGAAGACAGAATAAAGCCCATCAGCCCCAGCATTTT. As protein: CARRQNKAHQPQHF.

J is TRBJ2-1 and V is TRBV9; the D gene is possibly TRBD1 (6 bases). This CDR3 region has 16 residues. CDR1 SGDLS and CDR2 YYNGEE come from the germline V gene. Trimming removed 4 bases from V and 1 base from J, with 15 bases in between. The CDR3 loop reads CASSPGGTRSYNEQFF. DNA for the CDR3: TGTGCCAGCAGCCCCGGTGGGACAAGATCCTACAATGAGCAGTTCTTC.

CDR3 nucleotide sequence: TGTGCCAGTAGTTCAACGGGTGAAAAACTGTTTTTT. Protein: CASSSTGEKLFF. V gene TRBV19 combines with J gene TRBJ1-4, with D hard to call. In germline, CDR1 is LNHDA, CDR2 SQIVND (reference sequence). This CDR3 region has 12 residues. Trimming removed 5 bases from V and 7 bases from J, with 8 bases in between.

The V call is TRBV30, the J call TRBJ2-7, with D maybe TRBD1 (5 bases). The CDR3 has 13 residues. From germline, CDR1 is GTSNPN and CDR2 SVGIG (reference sequence). Trimming cost V 4 bases and J 3 bases, with 13 bases left between them. In DNA, the CDR3 is TGTGCCTGGACCCAAGACAGCTTCTACGAGCAGTACTTC. This sequence encodes CAWTQDSFYEQYF. Together with reference TRBV30 and TRBJ2-7, the CDR3 gives the full variable domain: SQTIHQWPATLVQPVGSPLSLECTVEGTSNPNLYWYRQAAGRGLQLLFYSVGIGQISSEVPQNLSASRPQDRQFILSSKKLLLSDSGFYLCAWTQDSFYEQYFGPGTRLTVT.

The gene calls are TRBV4-2 and TRBJ2-3, with TRBD2 matching 7 bases. J was trimmed by 2 bases and V by 3 bases; bases with no gene match: 11. The CDR3 totals 17 residues. The germline CDR1 and CDR2 sequences are LGHNA and YNFKEQ. The chain's CDR3 is CASSHHTGREHTDTQYF. The DNA for the CDR3 is TGTGCCAGCAGCCATCACACCGGGCGGGAGCACACAGATACGCAGTATTTT.

The chain joins TRBV4-1 to TRBJ1-1; D is unclear. The germline V gene has CDR1 MGHRA and CDR2 YSYEKL. V dropped 1 base and J dropped 4 bases, with 16 bases sitting between them. The CDR3 is made up of 16 amino acids. CDR3 loop: CASSQGPVEIPTEAFF. CDR3 bases: TGCGCCAGCAGCCAAGGCCCGGTGGAGATACCCACTGAAGCTTTCTTT.

CDR3 residues: CASSLLGRETQYF. The CDR3 coding sequence is TGTGCCAGCAGTCTACTGGGGCGGGAGACCCAGTACTTC. The rearrangement links TRBV6-6 to TRBJ2-5; D is perhaps TRBD1 (5 bases). This CDR3 spans 13 amino acids. Per germline, CDR1 MNHNY and CDR2 SVGAGI (reference sequence). Trimming stripped 5 bases from V and 5 bases from J, with 12 bases between.

The V and J genes are TRBV5-1 and TRBJ1-4; D might be TRBD1 (5 bases). This CDR3 region has 14 residues. Germline loops: CDR1 SGHRS, CDR2 YFSETQ. Trimming shortened V by 4 bases and J by 5 bases, and 12 bases separated the two germline ends. The CDR3 DNA reads TGCGCCAGCAGCCCCAGGGTTGAAAATGAAAAACTGTTTTTT. Translation: CASSPRVENEKLFF.

The genes are TRBV7-2 and TRBJ2-3, with D perhaps matching TRBD2 (6 bases). The CDR3 has 15 amino acids. Trimming stripped 2 bases from V and 5 bases from J, with 14 bases between. Germline CDR1 SGHTA, CDR2 FQGNSA. The CDR3: CASSLSIAAKDTQYF. CDR3 DNA sequence: TGTGCCAGCAGCTTAAGCATAGCGGCGAAAGATACGCAGTATTTT.

This sequence joins TRBV6-1 and TRBJ2-7; tentatively, D is TRBD2 (6 bases). From germline, CDR1 is MNHNS and CDR2 SASEGT. The CDR3 consists of 14 residues. With 4 bases removed from V and 6 bases from J, the gap between germline ends came to 16 bases. As DNA, the CDR3 is TGTGCCAGCAGTGTGACACTCGGGGGAGGCGAGCAGTACTTC. Translating gives CASSVTLGGGEQYF.

The chain combines TRBV29-1 with TRBJ1-2; the D gene is possibly TRBD1 (5 bases). V gave up 5 bases and J gave up 6 bases, with 16 bases separating them. This CDR3 comprises 13 residues. Germline CDR1 SQVTM, CDR2 ANQGSEA. The DNA for the CDR3 is TGCAGCGTTCCCGGGACGGGAGGGCATGGCTACACCTTC. It yields the protein CSVPGTGGHGYTF.

The chain has TRBV30 and TRBJ1-4; D is ambiguous. This CDR3 is 13 amino acids long. Deletions cut 0 bases from V and 4 bases from J, with 6 bases between. Germline CDR1 is GTSNPN and CDR2 is SVGIG (reference sequence). The CDR3 loop reads CAWSVRYNEKLFF. The CDR3 nucleotides are TGTGCCTGGAGTGTCAGGTATAATGAAAAACTGTTTTTT.

The CDR3 bases are TGTGCCAGCAGTCCAAATCAGCCCCAGCATTTT. Its translation is CASSPNQPQHF. The chain recombines TRBV27 with TRBJ1-5; D not resolved. In germline, CDR1 is MNHEY, CDR2 SMNVEV (reference sequence). The CDR3 covers 11 residues. The germline V and J ends were trimmed by 5 bases and 4 bases, with 3 bases remaining between them.

The rearrangement joins TRBV11-2 to TRBJ1-1, with D tentatively TRBD1 (6 bases). The CDR3 totals 16 residues. Trimming pared 6 bases from V and 2 bases from J, leaving 19 bases between. Germline V CDR1 and CDR2: SGHAT, FQNNGV. CDR3: CASSLWGQGLNTEAFF. The DNA of the CDR3 is TGTGCCAGCAGTCTATGGGGGCAGGGGCTCAACACTGAAGCTTTCTTT.

V usage is TRBV13 and J usage is TRBJ2-1, with TRBD2 as a possible D gene (5 bases). V lost 4 bases, J lost 10 bases, and 11 bases lay in between. Germline lookup yields CDR1 PRHDT and CDR2 FYEKMQ (reference sequence). The CDR3 has 12 amino acids. CDR3 bases: TGTGCCAGCAGCTACCCAGAGCGGGAGCAGTTCTTC. Translating it yields CASSYPEREQFF.

The chain combines TRBV2 with TRBJ1-1, with D possibly matching TRBD1 (6 bases). CDR3 size: 12 residues. Germline lookup yields CDR1 SNHLY and CDR2 FYNNEI. Trimming cost V 11 bases and J 4 bases, with 14 bases left between them. CDR3 sequence: CAGKGHLTEAFF. CDR3 coding DNA: TGTGCCGGGAAGGGACACCTCACTGAAGCTTTCTTT.

This chain uses TRBV10-1 with TRBJ2-2, with a weak D call TRBD1 (6 bases). Germline loops: CDR1 WNHNN, CDR2 SYGVQD (reference sequence). CDR3 size: 14 residues. V was shortened by 2 bases and J by 7 bases, with 11 bases between the two germline ends. CDR3 sequence: CASSETGNDGELFF. DNA of the CDR3: TGCGCCAGCAGTGAGACAGGGAATGACGGGGAGCTGTTTTTT.

The count of this clone is one. The gene calls are TRBV15 and TRBJ2-3; TRBD1 is a possible D gene (6 bases). Germline CDR1 is LNHNV and CDR2 is YYDKDF (reference sequence). The CDR3 loop spans 17 amino acids. Between the trimmed V and J ends, which lost 0 bases and 6 bases, there was a span of 19 bases. CDR3 coding DNA: TGTGCCACCAGCAGAGATAAGATACAGGGCCTAGGGGATACGCAGTATTTT. Amino acids: CATSRDKIQGLGDTQYF.

The rearrangement uses TRBV9 and TRBJ1-3; D is possibly TRBD1 (5 bases). CDR1 and CDR2 (germline): SGDLS, YYNGEE. The CDR3 has 15 residues. Trimming took 0 bases from V and 2 from J, leaving 9 bases between them. In nucleotides, the CDR3 is TGTGCCAGCAGCGTAGAGTCGGGGGCTGGAAACACCATATATTTT. It specifies CASSVESGAGNTIYF.

The V gene is TRBV30, the J gene TRBJ1-1; 8 bases line up with TRBD1. The germline V gene has CDR1 GTSNPN and CDR2 SVGIG (reference sequence). The CDR3 has 12 amino acids. Unmatched junction bases numbered 5, after V lost 4 bases and J lost 7 bases. This CDR3 reads CAWNRGVGEAFF. The CDR3 DNA is TGTGCCTGGAACAGGGGGGTTGGTGAAGCTTTCTTT.